Presented here are 21 T cell receptor beta chains from one specimen sequenced in a study of shared clonotypes between healthy human individuals (dated by TCRdb to about 2020). Library preparation employed the immunoSEQ multiplex PCR assay. TCRdb retrieved this table from immuneACCESS and kept in-frame rearrangements only. Not all clones are present; in checked studies, unresolved V genes account for under half, and no reason is known for the remainder. This sample is represented by roughly 1,000,000 clones; around 78% of them were singletons. The ten largest clones capture roughly 0.62% of the sample. The sequencing input was memory CD4+ T cells from PBMCs. In light of the paper, this sample's cell subset or site label describes: CD45RA-negative fraction. The receptors were gathered from a man younger than 35 in good health. Some clones in this sample may be carry-over from other donors' samples.

The V call is TRBV27, the J call TRBJ2-3; 7 bases are a match to TRBD2. Germline V gene sequence: CDR1 MNHEY, CDR2 SMNVEV (reference sequence). Trimming removed 0 bases from V and 1 base from J; junction bases left unmatched: 1. The CDR3 sequence is 15 residues long. The CDR3 loop is CASSLSRGGTDTQYF. For the CDR3, the DNA is TGTGCCAGCAGTTTATCACGGGGGGGCACAGATACGCAGTATTTT.

This chain connects TRBV18 to TRBJ1-5, with unresolved D. The CDR3 covers 15 residues. Trimming removed 2 bases from V and 0 bases from J, with 8 bases in between. Germline V gene data show CDR1 as KGHSH and CDR2 as LQKENI. The chain's CDR3 is CASSPTDYSNQPQHF. CDR3 bases: TGTGCCAGCTCACCAACGGATTATAGCAATCAGCCCCAGCATTTT.

The chain combines TRBV9 with TRBJ1-3; D gene uncertain. Germline V gene lookup returns CDR1 SGDLS and CDR2 YYNGEE. This CDR3 comprises 13 residues. Trimming shortened V by 3 bases and J by 0 bases, and 4 bases separated the two germline ends. The CDR3 DNA follows: TGTGCCAGCAGCGCGGCCTCTGGAAACACCATATATTTT. Its protein product is CASSAASGNTIYF.

About this clone itself: The identical CDR3 is also encoded by other nucleotide sequences in the sample. This chain joins TRBV11-2 and TRBJ2-1; 10 bases are a match to TRBD2. After removal of 5 bases from V and 2 bases from J, the junction contained 3 bases not matched to a gene. Germline CDR1 is SGHAT and CDR2 is FQNNGV. This CDR3 region has 15 residues. The CDR3 coding sequence is TGTGCCAGCAGCCCAGGACTAGCGGCCTACAATGAGCAGTTCTTC. Its protein is CASSPGLAAYNEQFF. Variable domain in full (rest from reference TRBV11-2 and TRBJ2-1): EAGVAQSPRYKIIEKRQSVAFWCNPISGHATLYWYQQILGQGPKLLIQFQNNGVVDDSQLPKDRFSAERLKGVDSTLKIQPAKLEDSAVYLCASSPGLAAYNEQFFGPGTRLTVL.

CDR3 nucleotide sequence: TGCGCCAGCAGAGGAGGGCCTAACTATGGCTACACCTTC. Protein sequence: CASRGGPNYGYTF. The V gene is TRBV10-2, the J gene TRBJ1-2; D remains unclear. The germline gives CDR1 WSHSY, CDR2 SAAADI. V lost 6 bases and J 0 bases, leaving 8 bases between the germline ends. CDR3 length equals 13 residues.

This sequence joins TRBV29-1 and TRBJ1-4, with TRBD1 matching 7 bases. This CDR3 is built from 13 residues. Germline V gene lookup returns CDR1 SQVTM and CDR2 ANQGSEA. V lost 5 bases and J lost 7; bases outside the gene matches: 7. The CDR3 protein is CSVTRQGPEKLFF. CDR3 nucleotides: TGCAGCGTTACCCGACAGGGTCCTGAAAAACTGTTTTTT.

The rearrangement joins TRBV4-3 to TRBJ2-3; TRBD2 matches at 7 bases. V dropped 0 bases and J dropped 9; count of bases not matched to a gene: 6. This CDR3 has 14 amino acids. Germline assignment: CDR1 LGHNA and CDR2 YSLEER. The CDR3 is CASSQDHSGGTQYF. The CDR3 nucleotides are TGCGCCAGCAGCCAAGATCACTCGGGGGGAACGCAGTATTTT.

This clone appeared many times. V gene TRBV7-3 combines with J gene TRBJ2-2; 7 bases agree with TRBD2. After removal of 6 bases from V and 4 bases from J, the junction contained 8 bases not matched to a gene. There are 15 residues in the CDR3. CDR1 and CDR2 (germline): SGHTA, FQGTGA. CDR3 in DNA: TGTGCCAGCAGACGTATGGGAGGGGTCACCGGGGAGCTGTTTTTT. The encoded protein is CASRRMGGVTGELFF. The whole variable domain, remainder taken from reference TRBV7-3 and TRBJ2-2, is GAGVSQTPSNKVTEKGKYVELRCDPISGHTALYWYRQSLGQGPEFLIYFQGTGAADDSGLPNDRFFAVRPEGSVSTLKIQRTERGDSAVYLCASRRMGGVTGELFFGEGSRLTVL.

The V gene is TRBV20-1, the J gene TRBJ2-7; 7 nucleotides align to TRBD1. The J segment lost 6 bases and the V segment lost 6 bases, leaving 5 bases of the junction unmatched. The germline V gene encodes CDR1 DFQATT and CDR2 SNEGSKA (reference sequence). The CDR3 is made up of 11 amino acids. CDR3 nucleotides: TGCAGTGCGCTTAGGGACAGCGAGCAGTACTTC. Its translation: CSALRDSEQYF.

This clone was seen at least ten times. This chain joins TRBV5-6 and TRBJ2-7; D perhaps matches TRBD1 (6 bases). Per germline, CDR1 SGHDT and CDR2 YYEEEE. V was shortened by 0 bases and J by 2 bases, with 12 bases between the two germline ends. The CDR3 extends over 15 amino acids. This chain's CDR3 is CASSLGAGAPYEQYF. The CDR3 DNA sequence: TGTGCCAGCAGCTTGGGTGCAGGGGCCCCCTACGAGCAGTACTTC.

This clone was counted a few times. The chain employs TRBV2 and TRBJ1-4; D uncertain. V lost 6 bases to trimming and J lost 7 bases, with 15 bases between them. This CDR3 spans 14 amino acids. Germline CDR1 reads SNHLY; CDR2 reads FYNNEI. The CDR3 DNA sequence: TGTGCCAGCAGCGTGTCGGGGAAGGGTGAAAAACTGTTTTTT. Translation: CASSVSGKGEKLFF.

Regarding this clone: Additional DNA sequences in this sample encode the identical CDR3. CDR3 protein: CASSLLPTGELFF. The CDR3 DNA reads as TGCGCCAGCAGCTTGTTACCCACCGGGGAGCTGTTTTTT. The chain carries TRBV5-1 and TRBJ2-2; D call uncertain. Trimming removed 1 base at V and 4 bases at J, with 5 bases between. Germline V gene lookup returns CDR1 SGHRS and CDR2 YFSETQ. The CDR3 totals 13 residues.

The V and J genes are TRBV6-1 and TRBJ1-2; no definite D call. Trimming cost V 3 bases and J 4 bases, with 9 bases left between them. The germline V gene encodes CDR1 MNHNS and CDR2 SASEGT. This CDR3 is built from 13 residues. CDR3 nucleotides: TGTGCCAGCAGTGAGGTCGGGCCCTATGGCTACACCTTC. Protein product: CASSEVGPYGYTF.

The genes are TRBV28 and TRBJ1-1; D unclear. Trimming took off 1 base at V and 5 bases at J, with 11 bases between the two ends. CDR3 length equals 14 residues. Germline CDR1 is MDHEN and CDR2 is SYDVKM. This CDR3 is CASSLLHLGTEAFF. CDR3 DNA sequence: TGTGCCAGCAGTTTATTACACCTGGGGACTGAAGCTTTCTTT.

A note on this clone: In the same sample, other DNA sequences code for this CDR3. This sequence joins TRBV11-2 and TRBJ2-7; D unclear. The CDR3 contains 14 residues. Per the germline V gene, CDR1 is SGHAT and CDR2 is FQNNGV. V was shortened by 1 base and J by 2 bases, with 9 bases between the two germline ends. CDR3 in amino acids: CASSLGPGPYEQYF. The CDR3 nucleotides are TGTGCCAGCAGCTTAGGGCCAGGCCCCTACGAGCAGTACTTC.

This chain uses TRBV7-8 with TRBJ2-5, with D unresolved. V was pared by 8 bases and J by 1 base, with 8 bases between. The CDR3 runs to 12 residues. The germline gives CDR1 SGHVS, CDR2 FQNEAQ. CDR3 amino acids: CASARIQETQYF. The CDR3 DNA reads as TGTGCCAGCGCCCGGATCCAAGAGACCCAGTACTTC.

Details on this clone: Given a much more abundant clone one base away, this may be a read error. The chain uses TRBV6-5 and TRBJ1-5; 7 bases align to TRBD1. With V trimmed by 4 bases and J by 4 bases, 1 base remained unmatched. The CDR3 has 13 amino acids. Germline V gene data show CDR1 as MNHEY and CDR2 as SVGAGI. In DNA form, the CDR3 reads TGTGCCAGCAGTTTACAGGGGAATCAGCCCCAGCATTTT. This encodes CASSLQGNQPQHF.

V is TRBV7-3 and J is TRBJ2-3, with TRBD1 matching 7 bases. The CDR3 runs 17 residues. The V and J ends lost 5 bases and 7 bases, in that order; junction bases with no gene match: 18. Germline V lookup: CDR1 SGHTA, CDR2 FQGTGA. DNA of the CDR3: TGTGCCAGCAGCCGAGGAAAAGGGGGCGGTGAATTAAATACGCAGTATTTT. This gives the protein CASSRGKGGGELNTQYF.

This chain joins TRBV5-1 and TRBJ1-1; 7 nucleotides line up with TRBD1. The CDR3 extends over 15 amino acids. Trimming at V came to 6 bases and at J to 1 base, leaving 9 bases not matched to a gene. Germline values: CDR1 SGHRS, CDR2 YFSETQ. As DNA, the CDR3 is TGCGCCAGCACCGGACAGGCGATGGGGAACACTGAAGCTTTCTTT. It translates to CASTGQAMGNTEAFF.

This clone has more than one count but fewer than ten. This likely traces to a read error, being one base from a far larger clone. V and J are TRBV7-3 and TRBJ1-1, with a weak D call TRBD1 (5 bases). The V gene lost 5 bases and the J gene lost 1 base, with 8 bases spanning the gap. This CDR3 is built from 13 residues. Germline V gives CDR1 SGHTA, CDR2 FQGTGA. CDR3 in amino acids: CASSQQENTEAFF. CDR3 nucleotides: TGTGCCAGCAGCCAACAGGAGAACACTGAAGCTTTCTTT.

This clone was seen a handful of times. Within the sample, other DNA sequences also encode this same CDR3. The chain has TRBV6-5 and TRBJ1-1, with TRBD1 matching over 7 bases. J lost 1 base, V lost 1 base, and 0 bases had no gene match. There are 14 residues in the CDR3. CDR1 is MNHEY and CDR2 is SVGAGI in the germline V gene. CDR3 loop: CASSYYRGNTEAFF. CDR3 bases: TGTGCCAGCAGTTACTACAGGGGGAACACTGAAGCTTTCTTT.